This T cell receptor (beta chain) emerged from a study of cytomegalovirus exposure and HLA in healthy donors. CDR3 length: 16 amino acids. Trimming took off 4 bases at V and 0 bases at J, with 13 bases between the two ends. The germline V gene has CDR1 SGHDT and CDR2 YYEEEE. General observations from the study: Analysis was performed later, and it showed HLA-associated TCR beta chains to be more clonally expanded than equally common others. A later analysis found most CMV-associated TCR beta chains apparently HLA-restricted. Reports indicated that the classifier achieved high specificity and sensitivity in diagnosing cytomegalovirus status. When analyzed later, the rates of TCR association showed variation by HLA locus, with DRB1 the most and HLA-C the fewest.

60 Vbeta and 13 Jbeta primers were used in PCR. Profiled with immunoSEQ multiplex PCR; TCRdb holds only in-frame clones, not every one. This sample has roughly 100,000 clones, with just over 70% found just once. As to this clone: The target antigen is unknown.

This sequence originates from a boy aged 5-17 years in good health and CMV-seronegative. The sequenced sample consisted of PBMCs. J is TRBJ2-2 and V is TRBV5-6; no clear D. The CDR3 loop is CASSPRVEANTGELFF. CDR3 DNA: TGTGCCAGCAGCCCCCGAGTAGAGGCGAACACCGGGGAGCTGTTTTTT.